These 19 T cell receptor beta chains originate from one sample sequenced in a study of blood T cells in healthy people across ages. PCR was performed a second time for 7 to 11 cycles using a sample-barcoded 5' primer and a J-beta primer mix. TCRdb re-derived calls from the 5' RACE reads in MiXCR, one entry per CDR3 protein. The sample lists hundreds of thousands of distinct CDR3 sequences, around half occurring once. Sequencing was done on a sample of blood. These receptors all stem from a woman aged 60-75 years in good health.

This clonotype was recorded a few times. The chain uses TRBV20-1 and TRBJ2-7; 9 bases fit TRBD2. After removal of 5 bases from V and 3 bases from J, the junction contained 11 bases not matched to a gene. CDR3 length: 15 residues. Germline-derived CDR1 and CDR2 are DFQATT and SNEGSKA (reference sequence). The CDR3 is CSAPDPIAGDYEQYF. In nucleotides, the CDR3 is TGCAGTGCTCCCGACCCCATAGCGGGAGACTACGAGCAGTACTTC.

As for this clonotype: This may come from a read error, since a much larger clone is one base off. V is TRBV12-3 or TRBV12-4 and J is TRBJ1-1; D remains ambiguous. This CDR3 has 15 residues. V lost 4 bases and J 4 bases, leaving 16 bases between the germline ends. In nucleotides, the CDR3 is TGTGCCAGCAGTTGCCTCGGGATAGCGGGCACTGAAGCTTTCTTT. This translates into CASSCLGIAGTEAFF.

This chain uses TRBV28 with TRBJ2-3; tentatively, D is TRBD1 (5 bases). Germline CDR1 and CDR2: MDHEN and SYDVKM. Trimming removed 5 bases at V and 0 bases at J, with 15 bases between. CDR3 size: 16 residues. This CDR3 reads CASSPEGEASTDTQYF. CDR3 nucleotide sequence: TGTGCCAGCAGTCCTGAAGGGGAAGCTAGCACAGATACGCAGTATTTT.

This clonotype turned up a few times. The CDR3 coding sequence is TGTGCCAGCAGCGTAGGGGACAGGGGCTACGAAAGCGTCTACAATGAGCAGTTCTTC. Amino acid sequence: CASSVGDRGYESVYNEQFF. The J gene is TRBJ2-1, the V gene TRBV9; 10 nucleotides match TRBD1. V lost 0 bases and J lost 3; bases outside the gene matches: 12. The CDR3 spans 19 residues. CDR1 is SGDLS and CDR2 is YYNGEE in the germline V gene.

The chain has TRBV6-2 or TRBV6-3 and TRBJ2-7, with D unclear. Matching the DNA end better, TRBJ2-5 makes the J call doubtful. The CDR3 has 12 amino acids. The germline V gene encodes CDR1 MNHEY and CDR2 SVGEGT. The CDR3 protein is CASSYRLETQYF. The CDR3 DNA reads TGTGCCAGCAGTTACCGGCTGGAGACCCAGTACTTC.

The chain has TRBV7-2 and TRBJ2-7; possibly TRBD1 or TRBD2 for D (5 bases each). Deletions cut 4 bases from V and 0 bases from J, with 13 bases between. The CDR3 is 15 amino acids. Per the germline V gene, CDR1 is SGHTA and CDR2 is FQGNSA. The DNA of the CDR3 is TGTGCCAGCAGCTCCAAAGGGACCGTCTCCTACGAGCAGTACTTC. Translating gives CASSSKGTVSYEQYF. The full variable domain, its missing parts supplied by reference TRBV7-2 and TRBJ2-7, is GAGVSQSPSNKVTEKGKDVELRCDPISGHTALYWYRQSLGQGLEFLIYFQGNSAPDKSGLPSDRFSAERTGGSVSTLTIQRTQQEDSAVYLCASSSKGTVSYEQYFGPGTRLTVT.

Only one count was recorded for this clonotype. V is TRBV5-6 and J is TRBJ2-5, with a possible D match to TRBD2 (6 bases). Germline lookup yields CDR1 SGHDT and CDR2 YYEEEE. The CDR3 consists of 18 residues. With 7 bases removed from V and 0 bases from J, the gap between germline ends came to 25 bases. CDR3 in DNA: TGTGCCAGCGGTGGTCGACTGCGGGGAACCGTTTACCAAGAGACCCAGTACTTC. It encodes CASGGRLRGTVYQETQYF.

Comments on this clonotype: Possible read error: a much larger clone is one base away. The gene calls are TRBV9 and TRBJ2-5; perhaps TRBD2 as D (6 bases). V dropped 4 bases and J dropped 11 bases, with 24 bases sitting between them. The germline CDR1 and CDR2 sequences are SGDLS and YYNGEE. The CDR3 totals 15 residues. The DNA for the CDR3 is TGTGCCAGCAGCCCTCGGGACTTTCTCTACAATGAGCAGTACTTC. Translation: CASSPRDFLYNEQYF.

This clonotype was seen only a few times. This chain joins TRBV6-6 and TRBJ2-4; D gene ambiguous. The J call may not be correct, given that the DNA end is closer to TRBJ2-7. Germline-derived CDR1 and CDR2 are MNHNY and SVGAGI (reference sequence). The length of the CDR3 is 13 residues. In DNA, the CDR3 is TGTGCCAGCAGTTATGGGATCGGCTACGAGCAGTACTTC. Translated: CASSYGIGYEQYF.

V gene TRBV4-2 combines with J gene TRBJ2-1, with D possibly TRBD2 on 5 matching bases. This CDR3 is 16 amino acids long. Trimming removed 4 bases at V and 6 bases at J, with 19 bases between. Germline V gives CDR1 LGHNA, CDR2 YNFKEQ. The CDR3: CASSLWVIEGINEQFF. DNA for the CDR3: TGTGCCAGCAGCCTTTGGGTGATCGAGGGTATCAATGAGCAGTTCTTC.

V usage is TRBV20-1 and J usage is TRBJ2-5, with D possibly TRBD1 on 6 matching bases. The CDR3 runs to 16 residues. Trimming pared 3 bases from V and 5 bases from J, leaving 22 bases between. From germline, CDR1 is DFQATT and CDR2 SNEGSKA (reference sequence). The CDR3 DNA is TGCAGTGCTAGCATCAGGGGCAACACCCTTCGGGAGACCCAGTACTTC. It yields the protein CSASIRGNTLRETQYF.

The rearrangement joins TRBV7-2 to TRBJ2-1; D possibly corresponds to TRBD1 (6 bases). V shed 5 bases and J shed 9 bases, with 20 bases lying between them. Germline lookup yields CDR1 SGHTA and CDR2 FQGNSA. CDR3 length: 15 residues. CDR3: CASSKSLGGGGEQFF. The CDR3 region has the DNA TGTGCCAGCAGCAAAAGTCTAGGGGGTGGAGGTGAGCAGTTCTTC. The full variable domain, rest sourced from reference TRBV7-2 and TRBJ2-1, is GAGVSQSPSNKVTEKGKDVELRCDPISGHTALYWYRQSLGQGLEFLIYFQGNSAPDKSGLPSDRFSAERTGGSVSTLTIQRTQQEDSAVYLCASSKSLGGGGEQFFGPGTRLTVL.

The CDR3 DNA reads as TGTGCCGGAGGCCGGCAGGGAGAAGGCTACGAGCAGTACTTC. Its protein product is CAGGRQGEGYEQYF. The V gene is TRBV2, the J gene TRBJ2-5, with D perhaps given as TRBD1 or TRBD2 (5 bases each). The DNA end lines up better with TRBJ2-7; the J call may be wrong. The CDR3 covers 14 residues. Germline V gene lookup returns CDR1 SNHLY and CDR2 FYNNEI.

The genes are TRBV20-1 and TRBJ2-5, with D perhaps matching TRBD2 (6 bases). The CDR3 totals 16 residues. The germline CDR1 and CDR2 sequences are DFQATT and SNEGSKA (reference sequence). Trimming stripped 0 bases from V and 6 bases from J, with 20 bases between. CDR3 loop: CSARDPGSAGRKTQYF. Here the CDR3 DNA reads TGCAGTGCTAGAGACCCAGGGAGCGCAGGGAGGAAGACCCAGTACTTC.

The chain has TRBV7-9 and TRBJ2-3, with 9 nucleotides matching TRBD2. Germline V gene lookup returns CDR1 SEHNR and CDR2 FQNEAQ (reference sequence). This CDR3 contains 15 residues. The J segment lost 6 bases and the V segment lost 1 base, leaving 5 bases of the junction unmatched. Written as DNA, the CDR3 is TGTGCCAGCAGCTTAGTGGTAGCGGGAGTGGATACGCAGTATTTT. This encodes CASSLVVAGVDTQYF.

The table lists this clonotype with a count of one. The CDR3 reads CASSYGVTTSSYEQYF. In DNA, the CDR3 is TGTGCCAGCAGTTACGGGGTGACAACGAGCTCCTACGAGCAGTACTTC. J is TRBJ2-7 and V is TRBV6-5; D is unresolved. The germline V and J ends were trimmed by 2 bases and 0 bases, with 14 bases remaining between them. The CDR3 consists of 16 residues. The V gene's germline CDR1 is MNHEY and CDR2 SVGAGI.

This clonotype was detected only a few times. The rearrangement uses TRBV6-5 and TRBJ1-1; TRBD1 agrees at 7 bases. The CDR3 loop spans 15 amino acids. V shed 5 bases, J shed 1 base, and the junction held 7 bases outside the gene matches. Germline CDR1 is MNHEY and CDR2 is SVGAGI. The CDR3 loop is CASSADGQANTEAFF. DNA of the CDR3: TGTGCCAGCAGTGCGGATGGACAGGCGAACACTGAAGCTTTCTTT.

As DNA, the CDR3 is TGTGCCAGCAGCGCCCTCAGGGAGACCCAGTACTTC. This codes for CASSALRETQYF. The V and J genes are TRBV7-2 and TRBJ2-5; D not resolved. The CDR3 has 12 residues. Trimming left V 5 bases short and J 5 bases short, with 9 bases between. Germline values: CDR1 SGHTA, CDR2 FQGNSA.

This clonotype was found a few times. This rearrangement joins TRBV7-2 to TRBJ2-7, with 12 positions matching TRBD2. Germline V gives CDR1 SGHTA, CDR2 FQGNSA. J lost 5 bases, V lost 5 bases, and 4 bases had no gene match. The CDR3 loop spans 14 amino acids. DNA of the CDR3: TGTGCCAGCAGCCTACTAGCGGGAGGCAACGAGCAGTACTTC. This codes for CASSLLAGGNEQYF.